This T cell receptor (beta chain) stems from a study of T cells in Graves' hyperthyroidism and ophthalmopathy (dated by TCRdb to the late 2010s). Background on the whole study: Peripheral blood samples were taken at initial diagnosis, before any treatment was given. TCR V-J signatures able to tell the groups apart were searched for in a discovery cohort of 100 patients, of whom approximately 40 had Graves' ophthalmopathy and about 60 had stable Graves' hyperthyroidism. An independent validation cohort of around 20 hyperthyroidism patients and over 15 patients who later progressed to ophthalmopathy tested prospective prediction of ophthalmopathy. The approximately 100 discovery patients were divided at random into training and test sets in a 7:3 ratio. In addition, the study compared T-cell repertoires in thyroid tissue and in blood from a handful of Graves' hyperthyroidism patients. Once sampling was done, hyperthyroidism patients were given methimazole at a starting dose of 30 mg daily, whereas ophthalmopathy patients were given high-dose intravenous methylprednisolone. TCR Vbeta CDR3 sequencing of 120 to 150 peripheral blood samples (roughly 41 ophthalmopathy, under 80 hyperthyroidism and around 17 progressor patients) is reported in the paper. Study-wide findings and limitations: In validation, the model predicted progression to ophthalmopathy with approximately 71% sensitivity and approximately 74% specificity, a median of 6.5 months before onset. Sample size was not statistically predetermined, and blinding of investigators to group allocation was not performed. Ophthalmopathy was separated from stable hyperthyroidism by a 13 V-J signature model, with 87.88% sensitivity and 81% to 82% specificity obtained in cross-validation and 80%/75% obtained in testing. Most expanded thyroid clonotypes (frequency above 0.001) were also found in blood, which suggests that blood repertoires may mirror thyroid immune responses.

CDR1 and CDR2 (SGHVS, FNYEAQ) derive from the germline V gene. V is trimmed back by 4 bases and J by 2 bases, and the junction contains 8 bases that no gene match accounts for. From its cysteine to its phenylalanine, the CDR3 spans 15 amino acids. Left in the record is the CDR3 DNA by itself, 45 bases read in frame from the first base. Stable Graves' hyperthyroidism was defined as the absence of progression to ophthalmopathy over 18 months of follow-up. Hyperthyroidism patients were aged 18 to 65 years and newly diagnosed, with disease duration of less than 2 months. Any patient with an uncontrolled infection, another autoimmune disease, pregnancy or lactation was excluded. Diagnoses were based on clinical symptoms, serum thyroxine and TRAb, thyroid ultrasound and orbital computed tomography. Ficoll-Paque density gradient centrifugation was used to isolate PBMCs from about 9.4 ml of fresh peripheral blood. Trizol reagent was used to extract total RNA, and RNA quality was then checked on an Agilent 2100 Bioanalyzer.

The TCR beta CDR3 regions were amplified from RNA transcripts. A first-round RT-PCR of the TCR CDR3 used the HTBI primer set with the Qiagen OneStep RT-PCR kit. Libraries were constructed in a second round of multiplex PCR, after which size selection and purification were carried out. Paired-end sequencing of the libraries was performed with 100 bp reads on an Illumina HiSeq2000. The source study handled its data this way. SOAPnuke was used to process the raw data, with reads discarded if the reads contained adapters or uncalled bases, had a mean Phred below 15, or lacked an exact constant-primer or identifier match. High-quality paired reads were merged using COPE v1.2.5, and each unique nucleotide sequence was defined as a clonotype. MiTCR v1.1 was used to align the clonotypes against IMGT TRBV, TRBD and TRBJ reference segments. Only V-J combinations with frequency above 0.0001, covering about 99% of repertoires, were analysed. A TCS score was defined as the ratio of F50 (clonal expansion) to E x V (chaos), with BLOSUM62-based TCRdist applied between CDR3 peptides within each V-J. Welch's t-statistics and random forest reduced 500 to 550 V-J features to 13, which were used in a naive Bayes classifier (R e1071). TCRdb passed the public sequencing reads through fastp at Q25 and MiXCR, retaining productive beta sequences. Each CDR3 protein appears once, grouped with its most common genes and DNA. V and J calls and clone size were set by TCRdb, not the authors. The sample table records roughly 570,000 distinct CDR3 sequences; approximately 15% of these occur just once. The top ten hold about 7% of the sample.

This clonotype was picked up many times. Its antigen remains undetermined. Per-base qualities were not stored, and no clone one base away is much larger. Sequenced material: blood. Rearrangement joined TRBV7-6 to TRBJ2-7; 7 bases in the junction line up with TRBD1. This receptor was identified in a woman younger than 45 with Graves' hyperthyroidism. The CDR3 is CASSSLRDRTYEQYF. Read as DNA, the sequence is TGTGCCAGCAGCTCCCTTCGGGACAGAACCTACGAGCAGTACTTC.